What follows describes a single TCR beta chain. The CDR3 length is 13 residues. The V gene lost 6 bases and the J gene lost 5 bases, with 10 bases spanning the gap. These data are taken from a study of blood T cell repertoires in COVID-19. Sequenced by immunoSEQ multiplex PCR; TCRdb stores in-frame clones only, minus some. The sample records 50,000 to 80,000 clones, roughly 82% being singletons. The receptor comes from a human donor in a cohort sampled during active COVID-19. The sample consisted of peripheral blood. The chain links TRBV12-3 or TRBV12-4 to TRBJ2-2; TRBD1 is a possible D gene (6 bases). The CDR3 nucleotides read TGTGCCAGCAGGGAGGACAGAACCGGGGAGCTGTTTTTT. Its translation is CASREDRTGELFF.